Below, 12 T cell receptor beta chains from the same sample are listed, as sequenced in a study of T cell responses to AZD1222 COVID-19 vaccine. Produced via immunoSEQ multiplex PCR; TCRdb's table is partial and in-frame only. The data show 130,000 or so clones, with about 90% seen just once and about 7.5% held by the top ten. The specimen comprised peripheral blood, sampled 28 days after the second dose of the MenACWY control vaccine. These receptors came from an adult who received the MenACWY meningococcal vaccine as a control.

J is TRBJ1-6 and V is TRBV14; perhaps TRBD1 as D (5 bases). CDR3 length: 13 amino acids. The V gene's germline CDR1 is SGHDN and CDR2 FVKESK. The V end was cut by 0 bases, the J end by 8 bases, with 5 bases between. CDR3 in amino acids: CASSQEGDSPLHF. The CDR3 bases are TGTGCCAGCAGCCAAGAGGGGGATTCACCCCTCCACTTT.

The genes are TRBV28 and TRBJ2-7; the D is unclear. CDR3 length: 14 residues. Trimming cost V 4 bases and J 0 bases, with 10 bases left between them. In germline, CDR1 is MDHEN, CDR2 SYDVKM. The DNA for the CDR3 is TGTGCCAGCAGTTCGCCTACCCTCTCCTACGAGCAGTACTTC. Its protein product is CASSSPTLSYEQYF.

This chain's CDR3 is CAWARVGTEAFF. The CDR3 DNA is TGTGCCTGGGCCCGCGTGGGCACTGAAGCTTTCTTT. The genes are TRBV30 and TRBJ1-1; D remains unclear. Trimming left V 5 bases short and J 4 bases short, with 11 bases between. The CDR3 consists of 12 residues. Germline CDR1 and CDR2: GTSNPN and SVGIG (reference sequence).

This chain connects TRBV29-1 to TRBJ2-2; 8 bases agree with TRBD1. The CDR3 is 15 residues long. The trim removed 7 bases at V and 1 base at J, leaving 8 bases unmatched. CDR1 and CDR2 (germline): SQVTM, ANQGSEA. CDR3 sequence reads: CSGRTGTGNTGELFF. The DNA of the CDR3 is TGCAGCGGGAGGACCGGGACAGGGAACACCGGGGAGCTGTTTTTT.

The chain uses TRBV2 and TRBJ2-7, with D hard to call. The CDR3 extends over 14 amino acids. Trimming shortened V by 2 bases and J by 2 bases, and 10 bases separated the two germline ends. CDR1 and CDR2 from the germline V gene are SNHLY and FYNNEI. The CDR3 region is CASSERADPYEQYF. In DNA form, the CDR3 reads TGTGCCAGCAGTGAACGGGCAGACCCCTACGAGCAGTACTTC.

CDR3 nucleotides: TGCGCCAGCAGCTGGGGACAGTCAAGCGGGAACACTGAAGCTTTCTTT. This sequence encodes CASSWGQSSGNTEAFF. The chain uses TRBV5-1 and TRBJ1-1; 7 nucleotides line up with TRBD1. J lost 1 base, V lost 3 bases, and 9 bases had no gene match. The CDR3 covers 16 residues. Germline-derived CDR1 and CDR2 are SGHRS and YFSETQ.

This clone was seen only once. The chain recombines TRBV6-5 with TRBJ2-1, with TRBD2 identical over 9 bases. The J segment lost 6 bases and the V segment lost 0 bases, leaving 6 bases of the junction unmatched. Per the germline V gene, CDR1 is MNHEY and CDR2 is SVGAGI. The CDR3 covers 16 residues. The CDR3 coding sequence is TGTGCCAGCAGTTACTCGAGAGGAGCGGGAGGCAATGAGCAGTTCTTC. Translating gives CASSYSRGAGGNEQFF.

The J gene is TRBJ2-7, the V gene TRBV6-5; the match to TRBD1 covers 9 bases. J gave up 5 bases and V 5 bases, and 10 bases lay outside the gene matches. This CDR3 contains 15 residues. Germline loops: CDR1 MNHEY, CDR2 SVGAGI. The CDR3 DNA is TGTGCCAGCAGTCGAGGGACAGGGCCAAGGGACGAGCAGTACTTC. This encodes CASSRGTGPRDEQYF.

The chain employs TRBV5-4 and TRBJ2-3, with 11 bases identical to TRBD2. The germline CDR1 and CDR2 sequences are SGHNT and YYREEE (reference sequence). The ends lost 4 bases at V and 3 bases at J; junction bases unmatched: 7. The CDR3 is made up of 16 amino acids. This CDR3 reads CASSGGTSGGTDTQYF. In nucleotides, the CDR3 is TGTGCCAGCAGCGGAGGGACTAGCGGAGGGACAGATACGCAGTATTTT.

The gene calls are TRBV24-1 and TRBJ2-2; 8 bases map to TRBD2. Germline V CDR1 and CDR2: KGHDR, SFDVKD. This CDR3 has 17 residues. After removal of 1 base from V and 0 bases from J, the junction contained 3 bases not matched to a gene. The CDR3 reads CATSDFLAGTNTGELFF. CDR3 nucleotide sequence: TGTGCCACCAGTGATTTTCTAGCGGGCACGAACACCGGGGAGCTGTTTTTT.

The chain recombines TRBV4-3 with TRBJ2-3, with 7 bases that match TRBD2. V shed 3 bases, J shed 3 bases, and the junction held 6 bases outside the gene matches. The germline V gene has CDR1 LGHNA and CDR2 YSLEER. The CDR3 is 15 residues long. CDR3 DNA sequence: TGCGCCAGCAGCCACCTTGGCGGGGGAACAGATACGCAGTATTTT. Its translation is CASSHLGGGTDTQYF.

The V gene is TRBV3-1 (or the pseudogene TRBV3-2), the J gene TRBJ2-5, with D perhaps matching TRBD1 or TRBD2 (5 bases each). The CDR3 has 15 residues. V lost 4 bases and J 4 bases, leaving 16 bases between the germline ends. Germline-derived CDR1 and CDR2 are LGHDT and YNNKEL (reference sequence). CDR3 amino acids: CASSRRDDHGETQYF. In nucleotides, the CDR3 is TGTGCCAGCAGCCGACGGGACGATCATGGAGAGACCCAGTACTTC.